This entry lists 6 T cell receptor beta chains sequenced from one sample in a study of OX40 agonist ivuxolimab in advanced cancers. The protocol was immunoSEQ multiplex PCR, while the TCRdb copy is restricted to in-frame clones and leaves out a portion. The sample includes over 20,000 clones, around three quarters seen only once; the top ten take approximately 9.6%. The material was CD4+ or CD8+ T cells sorted from blood, obtained in a trial of the OX40 agonist ivuxolimab. These receptors all stem from an adult with an advanced solid tumor such as melanoma, head and neck, liver or kidney cancer.

In this sample, this clone turned up once. CDR3 region: CASSYSRRPLYEQYF. The CDR3 DNA follows: TGTGCCAGCAGTTACTCGCGCAGGCCGTTATACGAGCAGTACTTC. This chain uses TRBV6-5 with TRBJ2-7; D remains ambiguous. This CDR3 comprises 15 residues. V lost 0 bases and J 4 bases, leaving 13 bases between the germline ends. Germline values: CDR1 MNHEY, CDR2 SVGAGI.

This chain joins TRBV7-3 and TRBJ2-2; D perhaps matches TRBD1 (8 bases). The CDR3 totals 15 residues. CDR1 and CDR2 from the germline V gene are SGHTA and FQGTGA. V was trimmed by 2 bases and J by 6 bases, leaving 13 bases between them. In nucleotides, the CDR3 is TGTGCCAGCAGCTTACGGACAGGGAGGGCCGGGGAGCTGTTTTTT. It translates to CASSLRTGRAGELFF.

V gene TRBV27 combines with J gene TRBJ2-2; D possibly uses TRBD1 or TRBD2 (7 bases each). The ends were cut back, 10 bases at V and 5 bases at J, with 23 bases in the middle. The CDR3 has 16 amino acids. Germline assignment: CDR1 MNHEY and CDR2 SMNVEV (reference sequence). CDR3 nucleotides: TGTGCCACCAGAGCGGGGTGGGCAGGGGGTACCGGGGAGCTGTTTTTT. Protein: CATRAGWAGGTGELFF.

The chain couples TRBV5-6 to TRBJ2-7; TRBD2 matches at 10 bases. Germline values: CDR1 SGHDT, CDR2 YYEEEE. CDR3 size: 15 residues. After removal of 4 bases from V and 2 bases from J, the junction contained 6 bases not matched to a gene. The CDR3 coding sequence is TGTGCCAGCAGCCCTTTAGCGGGGGGTACCTACGAGCAGTACTTC. Protein product: CASSPLAGGTYEQYF.

The table lists this clone with a count of one. In DNA, the CDR3 is TGTGCCTGGAGTGCTTTTGTTTGGGGTAATTCACCCCTCCACTTT. The encoded protein is CAWSAFVWGNSPLHF. V usage is TRBV30 and J usage is TRBJ1-6; D unresolved. The CDR3 has 15 residues. The V end lost 1 base, the J end lost 6 bases, and 13 bases lay between the germline ends. CDR1 and CDR2 (germline): GTSNPN, SVGIG (reference sequence). Full variable domain (missing parts from reference TRBV30 and TRBJ1-6): SQTIHQWPATLVQPVGSPLSLECTVEGTSNPNLYWYRQAAGRGLQLLFYSVGIGQISSEVPQNLSASRPQDRQFILSSKKLLLSDSGFYLCAWSAFVWGNSPLHFGNGTRLTVT.

The V call is TRBV19, the J call TRBJ2-1, with D tentatively TRBD1 (5 bases). The V gene lost 5 bases and the J gene lost 0 bases, with 11 bases spanning the gap. CDR1 and CDR2 from the germline V gene are LNHDA and SQIVND (reference sequence). The CDR3 has 15 residues. CDR3 nucleotide sequence: TGTGCCAGTAGTGACAGTGCCCTCTCCTACAATGAGCAGTTCTTC. It yields the protein CASSDSALSYNEQFF.